Listed below are T cell receptor beta chains from one sample, sequenced in a study of shared clonotypes between healthy human individuals. Sequencing used immunoSEQ multiplex PCR; TCRdb keeps in-frame clones, though not all of them. The sample has around 1.6 million clones, 95% to 99% seen once. The sequencing sample was made of naive CD4+ T cells sorted from blood. Receptors originate from a man aged 25 to 45 in good health. Both conserved end residues are part of each CDR3. A D gene is named only where the DNA matches it firmly. The size of a clone is reported for some rows only, either as once, few or many, or as a class for expanded clones.

clone size: -; D gene: -; J gene: TRBJ2-4; V gene: TRBV18; CDR3 protein: CASSPSGDRKNIQYF; CDR3 DNA: TGTGCCAGCTCACCTTCCGGAGACAGGAAAAACATTCAGTACTTC
clone size: -; D gene: -; J gene: TRBJ2-1; V gene: TRBV29-1; CDR3 protein: CSVGLLLSSYNEQFF; CDR3 DNA: TGCAGCGTTGGGTTACTCCTTAGCTCCTACAATGAGCAGTTCTTC
clone size: -; D gene: -; J gene: TRBJ2-2; V gene: TRBV5-1; CDR3 protein: CASSPEAQNTGELFF; CDR3 DNA: TGCGCCAGCAGCCCCGAGGCCCAGAACACCGGGGAGCTGTTTTTT
clone size: -; D gene: TRBD1; J gene: TRBJ1-5; V gene: TRBV7-8; CDR3 protein: CASSLGVVGAGGEPQHF; CDR3 DNA: TGTGCCAGCAGCTTAGGGGTTGTAGGGGCAGGGGGCGAGCCCCAGCATTTT
clone size: -; D gene: TRBD2; J gene: TRBJ2-5; V gene: TRBV5-1; CDR3 protein: CASSSGLAGVLGGETQYF; CDR3 DNA: TGCGCCAGCAGCTCAGGACTAGCGGGAGTTTTAGGAGGAGAGACCCAGTACTTC
clone size: -; D gene: -; J gene: TRBJ2-1; V gene: TRBV5-4; CDR3 protein: CASSLIRGSYNEQFF; CDR3 DNA: TGTGCCAGCAGCTTGATCCGGGGGAGTTACAATGAGCAGTTCTTC
clone size: once; D gene: -; J gene: TRBJ1-2; V gene: TRBV28; CDR3 protein: CASSFEGADGYTF; CDR3 DNA: TGTGCCAGCAGTTTCGAGGGCGCGGATGGCTACACCTTC
clone size: -; D gene: -; J gene: TRBJ2-7; V gene: TRBV5-1; CDR3 protein: CASSLGWTLNSYEQYF; CDR3 DNA: TGCGCCAGCAGCTTAGGATGGACCCTGAACTCCTACGAGCAGTACTTC
clone size: once; D gene: -; J gene: TRBJ1-4; V gene: TRBV5-1; CDR3 protein: CASSLEGVRRLNEKLFF; CDR3 DNA: TGCGCCAGCAGCTTGGAGGGGGTCCGGCGCCTTAATGAAAAACTGTTTTTT
clone size: -; D gene: -; J gene: TRBJ2-2; V gene: TRBV5-1; CDR3 protein: CASSLMTGNTGELFF; CDR3 DNA: TGCGCCAGCAGCTTAATGACAGGGAACACCGGGGAGCTGTTTTTT
clone size: -; D gene: TRBD2; J gene: TRBJ2-7; V gene: TRBV19; CDR3 protein: CASSIANPTSVDEQYF; CDR3 DNA: TGTGCCAGTAGTATAGCCAACCCGACTAGCGTCGACGAGCAGTACTTC
clone size: -; D gene: -; J gene: TRBJ2-2; V gene: TRBV5-4; CDR3 protein: CASSPRQAQPTGELFF; CDR3 DNA: TGTGCCAGCAGTCCTAGACAGGCTCAACCGACCGGGGAGCTGTTTTTT
clone size: -; D gene: -; J gene: TRBJ2-3; V gene: TRBV25-1; CDR3 protein: CASSESSKNTDTQYF; CDR3 DNA: TGTGCCAGCAGTGAATCTAGTAAAAACACAGATACGCAGTATTTT
clone size: -; D gene: -; J gene: TRBJ1-1; V gene: TRBV29-1; CDR3 protein: CSVRGRVVTEAFF; CDR3 DNA: TGCAGCGTGAGAGGCCGGGTTGTCACTGAAGCTTTCTTT
clone size: -; D gene: -; J gene: TRBJ1-1; V gene: TRBV19; CDR3 protein: CASSNAGTGNTEAFF; CDR3 DNA: TGTGCCAGTAGTAATGCTGGCACTGGGAACACTGAAGCTTTCTTT
clone size: -; D gene: -; J gene: TRBJ1-5; V gene: TRBV6-6; CDR3 protein: CASGPGQPQHF; CDR3 DNA: TGTGCCAGCGGACCGGGGCAGCCCCAGCATTTT
clone size: -; D gene: -; J gene: TRBJ2-1; V gene: TRBV2; CDR3 protein: CASIGGTLEGIEQFF; CDR3 DNA: TGTGCCAGCATCGGGGGCACATTGGAAGGCATTGAGCAGTTCTTC